This passage covers 21 T cell receptor beta chains from one sample sequenced in a study of blood T cell repertoires in COVID-19. Clones were sequenced by immunoSEQ multiplex PCR, and TCRdb holds only the in-frame ones, with some missing. Among some 200,000 clones listed, approximately 80% were seen once. The sequenced sample consisted of peripheral blood. These receptors originate from a human donor with acute or convalescent COVID-19. The donor label of this sample is uncertain.

This chain joins TRBV7-8 and TRBJ2-1; TRBD2 matches at 9 bases. The CDR3 spans 16 residues. Losses at the gene ends were 6 bases for V and 0 bases for J; bases not matched to a gene: 6. The germline gives CDR1 SGHVS, CDR2 FQNEAQ. Here the CDR3 reads CASSTFSGSSYNEQFF. The CDR3 DNA sequence: TGTGCCAGCAGTACTTTTAGCGGGAGCTCCTACAATGAGCAGTTCTTC.

The chain joins TRBV27 to TRBJ2-1; 7 bases fit TRBD2. Germline CDR1 MNHEY, CDR2 SMNVEV (reference sequence). This CDR3 is 16 amino acids long. The ends lost 5 bases at V and 0 bases at J; junction bases unmatched: 7. CDR3 residues: CASSDLTSFSYNEQFF. CDR3 DNA sequence: TGTGCCAGCAGTGACTTGACTAGCTTCTCCTACAATGAGCAGTTCTTC.

The chain has TRBV20-1 and TRBJ2-1; tentative D call: TRBD1 (6 bases). V was cut by 6 bases and J by 9 bases, with 9 bases left in between. Per the germline V gene, CDR1 is DFQATT and CDR2 is SNEGSKA (reference sequence). This CDR3 region has 10 residues. CDR3 in DNA: TGCAGTGCCGTCAGGGGTGAGCAGTTCTTC. This sequence encodes CSAVRGEQFF.

This chain joins TRBV2 and TRBJ1-4; TRBD1 might be the D (5 bases). The CDR3 consists of 15 residues. The germline CDR1 and CDR2 sequences are SNHLY and FYNNEI. Trimming removed 2 bases from V and 8 bases from J, with 15 bases in between. Here the CDR3 reads CASSESGAVREKLFF. CDR3 coding DNA: TGTGCCAGCAGTGAATCTGGGGCTGTCAGGGAAAAACTGTTTTTT.

This clone was seen only once. The rearrangement uses TRBV2 and TRBJ1-4; the D is unclear. This CDR3 comprises 15 residues. The germline CDR1 and CDR2 sequences are SNHLY and FYNNEI. Trimming left V 6 bases short and J 0 bases short, with 11 bases between. Written as DNA, the CDR3 is TGTGCCAGCAGACTGGGCGGGGCAACTAATGAAAAACTGTTTTTT. It is translated as CASRLGGATNEKLFF. The full variable domain, completed using reference TRBV2 and TRBJ1-4, is EPEVTQTPSHQVTQMGQEVILRCVPISNHLYFYWYRQILGQKVEFLVSFYNNEISEKSEIFDDQFSVERPDGSNFTLKIRSTKLEDSAMYFCASRLGGATNEKLFFGSGTQLSVL.

The rearrangement links TRBV30 to TRBJ2-4; D is perhaps TRBD1 (6 bases). Germline CDR1 and CDR2: GTSNPN and SVGIG (reference sequence). This CDR3 has 13 residues. Trimming took off 0 bases at V and 6 bases at J, with 9 bases between the two ends. The CDR3 region is CAWSVGQSNIQYF. The CDR3 nucleotides read TGTGCCTGGAGTGTAGGACAGTCAAACATTCAGTACTTC.

The chain recombines TRBV5-5 with TRBJ1-4; 8 bases are a match to TRBD1. V gave up 4 bases and J gave up 0 bases; unmatched junction bases: 2. The V gene's germline CDR1 is SGHKS and CDR2 YYEKEE (reference sequence). CDR3 length equals 15 residues. The CDR3: CASSQGQATNEKLFF. The CDR3 nucleotides are TGTGCCAGCAGCCAGGGACAGGCAACTAATGAAAAACTGTTTTTT.

This chain links TRBV30 with TRBJ1-5; D ambiguous. Germline V gene data show CDR1 as GTSNPN and CDR2 as SVGIG (reference sequence). The CDR3 consists of 12 residues. V was shortened by 5 bases and J by 1 base, with 6 bases between the two germline ends. The CDR3 DNA follows: TGTGCCTGGGCGGGAAGCAATCAGCCCCAGCATTTT. It yields the protein CAWAGSNQPQHF. The entire variable domain, with the rest obtained from reference TRBV30 and TRBJ1-5, is as follows: SQTIHQWPATLVQPVGSPLSLECTVEGTSNPNLYWYRQAAGRGLQLLFYSVGIGQISSEVPQNLSASRPQDRQFILSSKKLLLSDSGFYLCAWAGSNQPQHFGDGTRLSIL.

This rearrangement joins TRBV6-5 to TRBJ1-4; a possible D gene is TRBD1 (6 bases). CDR3 length equals 15 residues. Germline CDR1 MNHEY, CDR2 SVGAGI. V was trimmed by 6 bases and J by 8 bases, leaving 19 bases between them. The CDR3 nucleotides read TGTGCCAGCAGAACCAATACAGGGAGTTTGGAAAAACTGTTTTTT. It specifies CASRTNTGSLEKLFF.

This clone was observed once. The gene calls are TRBV5-1 and TRBJ2-1, with D tentatively TRBD1 (5 bases). Germline V CDR1 and CDR2: SGHRS, YFSETQ. Deletions cut 3 bases from V and 6 bases from J, with 10 bases between. The CDR3 sequence is 13 residues long. The DNA of the CDR3 is TGCGCCAGCAGCTCGGCAGGGTTCAATGAGCAGTTCTTC. It translates to CASSSAGFNEQFF.

Remarks on this clone: Other DNA sequences in the same sample also yield this CDR3. The chain combines TRBV28 with TRBJ2-7; weak D call: TRBD2 (5 bases). Trimming stripped 6 bases from V and 4 bases from J, with 10 bases between. The CDR3 contains 12 residues. Per the germline V gene, CDR1 is MDHEN and CDR2 is SYDVKM. The DNA for the CDR3 is TGTGCCAGCAGCCTAGGAGGTTACGAGCAGTACTTC. This codes for CASSLGGYEQYF.

This chain joins TRBV13 and TRBJ2-3; D gene unclear. Trimming shortened V by 5 bases and J by 0 bases, and 15 bases separated the two germline ends. The CDR3 is 16 amino acids. Germline CDR1 reads PRHDT; CDR2 reads FYEKMQ (reference sequence). The CDR3 coding sequence is TGTGCCAGCAGCCCTTACCGACAACAAAGCACAGATACGCAGTATTTT. Translated, it gives CASSPYRQQSTDTQYF.

The rearrangement joins TRBV28 to TRBJ1-1; D is undetermined. Trimming left V 7 bases short and J 8 bases short, with 20 bases between. The V gene's germline CDR1 is MDHEN and CDR2 SYDVKM. This CDR3 is built from 14 residues. CDR3 nucleotides: TGTGCCAGCACTCTCCTCCCGGAGGACCGAGAAGCTTTCTTT. It yields the protein CASTLLPEDREAFF.

This clone was detected only a few times. V usage is TRBV6-2 or TRBV6-3 and J usage is TRBJ2-6, with TRBD1 as a possible D gene (5 bases). Trimming shortened V by 2 bases and J by 4 bases, and 6 bases separated the two germline ends. Germline V gene sequence: CDR1 MNHEY, CDR2 SVGEGT. The CDR3 is 14 residues long. Here the CDR3 reads CASSYGAGANVLTF. CDR3 in DNA: TGTGCCAGCAGTTACGGGGCCGGGGCCAACGTCCTGACTTTC.

The chain has TRBV18 and TRBJ1-5; D gene unclear. The germline gives CDR1 KGHSH, CDR2 LQKENI. V was trimmed by 2 bases and J by 6 bases, leaving 8 bases between them. The CDR3 length is 13 residues. The CDR3 protein is CASSPGSAQPQHF. Written as DNA, the CDR3 is TGTGCCAGCTCACCAGGCAGTGCTCAGCCCCAGCATTTT.

The chain's CDR3 is CASSQASAGGSYEQYF. CDR3 bases: TGTGCCAGCAGCCAGGCCTCGGCCGGGGGCTCCTACGAGCAGTACTTC. The V gene is TRBV4-2, the J gene TRBJ2-7; TRBD2 might be the D (6 bases). The ends were cut back, 3 bases at V and 0 bases at J, with 15 bases in the middle. CDR1 and CDR2 from the germline V gene are LGHNA and YNFKEQ. This CDR3 region has 16 residues.

This clone was observed a handful of times. The CDR3 loop reads CAWSVPGSPLHF. CDR3 DNA sequence: TGTGCCTGGAGTGTACCGGGTTCACCCCTCCACTTT. The J gene is TRBJ1-6, the V gene TRBV30; D not resolved. Trimming cost V 0 bases and J 9 bases, with 6 bases left between them. The CDR3 runs to 12 residues. Germline V gives CDR1 GTSNPN, CDR2 SVGIG (reference sequence).

The rearrangement links TRBV18 to TRBJ1-1; unclear D gene. The CDR3 is 14 amino acids. Trimming took 3 bases from V and 0 from J, leaving 8 bases between them. From germline, CDR1 is KGHSH and CDR2 LQKENI. This CDR3 is CASSPQKMNTEAFF. As DNA, the CDR3 is TGTGCCAGCTCACCTCAAAAAATGAACACTGAAGCTTTCTTT.

This rearrangement joins TRBV3-1 (or the pseudogene TRBV3-2) to TRBJ2-2, with TRBD1 matching 8 bases. Germline V gene sequence: CDR1 LGHDT, CDR2 YNNKEL (reference sequence). This CDR3 has 16 residues. The ends lost 5 bases at V and 7 bases at J; junction bases unmatched: 12. Here the CDR3 reads CASSVQGSGGVGELFF. CDR3 bases: TGTGCCAGCAGCGTCCAGGGGTCAGGGGGCGTCGGGGAGCTGTTTTTT.

This clone was counted only a few times. Other nucleotide sequences from this sample produce the same CDR3. The CDR3, as DNA: TGTGCCAGCAGTTTACGGTTGAACACTGAAGCTTTCTTT. Translating it yields CASSLRLNTEAFF. The chain recombines TRBV27 with TRBJ1-1; D unresolved. The V gene's germline CDR1 is MNHEY and CDR2 SMNVEV (reference sequence). V lost 2 bases, J lost 0 bases, and 4 bases lay in between. The CDR3 totals 13 residues.

As to this clone: This specimen includes other DNA sequences encoding the same CDR3. The CDR3 DNA is TGCGCCAGCAGCTTGGCCGGGGGGGACTATGGCTACACCTTC. Amino acids: CASSLAGGDYGYTF. The genes are TRBV5-1 and TRBJ1-2; perhaps TRBD1 as D (5 bases). CDR3 length: 14 residues. V lost 0 bases, J lost 3 bases, and 9 bases lay in between. The germline V gene encodes CDR1 SGHRS and CDR2 YFSETQ. Supplemented by reference TRBV5-1 and TRBJ1-2, the full variable domain reads KAGVTQTPRYLIKTRGQQVTLSCSPISGHRSVSWYQQTPGQGLQFLFEYFSETQRNKGNFPGRFSGRQFSNSRSEMNVSTLELGDSALYLCASSLAGGDYGYTFGSGTRLTVV.